These 22 T cell receptor beta chains were sequenced from one sample in a study of patients and donors after allogeneic stem cell transplantation. TCRdb independently ran MiXCR on the RT-PCR reads; one entry per CDR3 protein. The sample includes around 200,000 distinct CDR3 sequences, 38% of them seen just once. Specimen: blood, either unsorted or a sorted T cell fraction (not recorded which). The receptors here all came from a human donor who was either an allogeneic HSCT recipient or a stem cell or donor lymphocyte infusion donor (not recorded which). It is not recorded whose cells these are; they may come from a transplant donor.

This clonotype was seen only once. The chain recombines TRBV3-1 with TRBJ2-3; the match to TRBD2 covers 8 bases. Germline loops: CDR1 LGHDT, CDR2 YNNKEL (reference sequence). Trimming took 3 bases from V and 4 from J; bases not matched to a gene: 6. There are 15 residues in the CDR3. CDR3 coding DNA: TGTGCCAGCAGCCAGATAGGTAGCGGGGCAGATACGCAGTATTTT. Residues: CASSQIGSGADTQYF.

As to this clonotype: The junction departs from germline at one end; a sequencing error may be responsible. This chain joins TRBV11-2 and TRBJ1-5; D is uncertain. CDR1 SGHAT and CDR2 FQNNGV come from the germline V gene. This CDR3 is built from 16 residues. The CDR3, as DNA: TGTGCCAGCAGCCGCTGGCCGGGAAGCAGCAATCAGCCTCAGCATTTT. It encodes CASSRWPGSSNQPQHF.

The CDR3 region has the DNA TGTGCCAGCTCACCACACGGTTCCGGCTACACCTTC. This translates into CASSPHGSGYTF. The V call is TRBV18, the J call TRBJ1-2; D uncertain. The CDR3 consists of 12 residues. Trimming removed 1 base from V and 8 bases from J, with 8 bases in between. The germline V gene encodes CDR1 KGHSH and CDR2 LQKENI.

J is TRBJ1-1 and V is TRBV25-1, with D unclear. The CDR3 covers 10 residues. Germline loops: CDR1 MGHDK, CDR2 SYGVNS. Deletions cut 6 bases from V and 5 bases from J, with 4 bases between. CDR3 loop: CASRETEAFF. The CDR3 DNA sequence: TGTGCCAGCAGGGAGACTGAAGCTTTCTTT.

The chain couples TRBV25-1 to TRBJ1-1; 10 positions match TRBD1. This CDR3 contains 17 residues. The germline V gene encodes CDR1 MGHDK and CDR2 SYGVNS. The junction had 10 bases not matched to a gene; V was cut back by 6 bases and J by 0 bases. CDR3 loop: CASSGGTGVLMNTEAFF. Here the CDR3 DNA reads TGTGCCAGCAGCGGCGGGACAGGGGTTCTTATGAACACTGAAGCTTTCTTT.

This clonotype occurred a few times. This chain joins TRBV10-3 and TRBJ1-1; the D is unclear. Germline values: CDR1 ENHRY, CDR2 SYGVKD. The CDR3 loop spans 13 amino acids. V was clipped by 3 bases and J by 4 bases, with 9 bases between them. Written as DNA, the CDR3 is TGTGCCATCAGTGATATAAAGGTCACTGAAGCTTTCTTT. Translation: CAISDIKVTEAFF.

The chain joins TRBV29-1 to TRBJ2-5; either TRBD1 or TRBD2 may fit D (5 bases each). This CDR3 spans 13 amino acids. Deletions cut 3 bases from V and 5 bases from J, with 13 bases between. Germline-derived CDR1 and CDR2 are SQVTM and ANQGSEA. Here the CDR3 DNA reads TGCAGCGTTGACGCTGGGACGGGTGAGACCCAGTACTTC. The encoded protein is CSVDAGTGETQYF. Drawing the rest from reference TRBV29-1 and TRBJ2-5, the complete variable domain is SAVISQKPSRDICQRGTSLTIQCQVDSQVTMMFWYRQQPGQSLTLIATANQGSEATYESGFVIDKFPISRPNLTFSTLTVSNMSPEDSSIYLCSVDAGTGETQYFGPGTRLLVL.

The V gene is TRBV11-2, the J gene TRBJ1-1, with D uncertain. The CDR3 sequence is 12 residues long. Looked up from germline, CDR1 is SGHAT and CDR2 is FQNNGV. V was pared by 1 base and J by 11 bases, with 11 bases between. CDR3 residues: CASSLVRLGAFF. CDR3 DNA: TGTGCCAGCAGCTTAGTACGCCTGGGTGCTTTCTTT.

This chain links TRBV5-5 with TRBJ1-5; TRBD1 matches 12 bases. V dropped 4 bases and J dropped 0; count of bases not matched to a gene: 11. CDR3 length equals 19 residues. The V gene's germline CDR1 is SGHKS and CDR2 YYEKEE (reference sequence). The CDR3 nucleotides are TGTGCCAGCAGCCACCTTCCGGGACAGGGGGCATATAGCAATCAGCCCCAGCATTTT. This gives the protein CASSHLPGQGAYSNQPQHF.

The J gene is TRBJ1-6, the V gene TRBV3-1; no clear D gene. In germline, CDR1 is LGHDT, CDR2 YNNKEL (reference sequence). The CDR3 has 15 residues. V dropped 1 base and J dropped 0 bases, with 4 bases sitting between them. CDR3 DNA sequence: TGTGCCAGCAGCCAAGGTCACTCCTATAATTCACCCCTCCACTTT. This encodes CASSQGHSYNSPLHF.

This chain uses TRBV6-5 with TRBJ1-2, with D possibly TRBD1 on 5 matching bases. CDR1 and CDR2 (germline): MNHEY, SVGAGI. Trimming left V 5 bases short and J 1 base short, with 8 bases between. The length of the CDR3 is 13 residues. The chain's CDR3 is CASSKTVNYGYTF. The CDR3, as DNA: TGTGCCAGCAGTAAGACAGTTAACTATGGCTACACCTTC.

In the case of this clonotype: At one boundary the junction diverges from the germline segment, which might be a read error. This chain links TRBV20-1 with TRBJ2-3; D possibly matches TRBD1 or TRBD2 (5 bases each). CDR3 length: 13 amino acids. Germline lookup yields CDR1 DFQATT and CDR2 SNEGSKA (reference sequence). CDR3 bases: TGCAGCGCTACGGGGCCTGGAACAGATACGCAGTATTTT. Encoded protein: CSATGPGTDTQYF.

The J gene is TRBJ1-2, the V gene TRBV10-2; D might be TRBD1 (5 bases). CDR1 is WSHSY, CDR2 SAAADI, per germline. This CDR3 has 12 residues. V lost 11 bases to trimming and J lost 7 bases, with 17 bases between them. This CDR3 reads CAVRREEGGYTF. CDR3 bases: TGCGCCGTTCGCAGGGAAGAGGGTGGCTACACCTTC.

The chain has TRBV28 and TRBJ2-3; D uncertain. Germline V gene lookup returns CDR1 MDHEN and CDR2 SYDVKM. Trimming left V 0 bases short and J 5 bases short, with 6 bases between. CDR3 size: 13 residues. The DNA for the CDR3 is TGTGCCAGCAGTTTATGGGGCAAAGATACGCAGTATTTT. Its protein is CASSLWGKDTQYF.

The gene calls are TRBV4-2 and TRBJ1-1; TRBD1 might be the D (6 bases). CDR3 length: 15 residues. V was trimmed by 2 bases and J by 2 bases, leaving 12 bases between them. Germline values: CDR1 LGHNA, CDR2 YNFKEQ. The CDR3 loop is CASSQLSGGNTEAFF. The CDR3 DNA reads TGTGCCAGCAGCCAATTATCCGGGGGCAACACTGAAGCTTTCTTT.

V gene TRBV12-3 or TRBV12-4 combines with J gene TRBJ2-2; D gene uncertain. The CDR3 runs to 13 residues. V lost 4 bases, J lost 5 bases, and 8 bases lay in between. The CDR3 sequence: CASSSRETGELFF. DNA for the CDR3: TGTGCCAGCAGTTCCCGTGAAACCGGGGAGCTGTTTTTT.

This clonotype has at least ten counts. The chain uses TRBV29-1 and TRBJ1-2; TRBD1 might be the D (5 bases). The CDR3 loop spans 12 amino acids. Trimming removed 8 bases at V and 0 bases at J, with 10 bases between. Germline V CDR1 and CDR2: SQVTM, ANQGSEA. DNA for the CDR3: TGCAGCTCCGGACACCCTAACTATGGCTACACCTTC. Amino acid sequence: CSSGHPNYGYTF.

The DNA of the CDR3 is TGTGCCAGCAGCAAAGACAGGGGTGGCACTGAAGCTTTCTTT. Translating gives CASSKDRGGTEAFF. J is TRBJ1-1 and V is TRBV11-2, with 8 bases fitting TRBD1. Per germline, CDR1 SGHAT and CDR2 FQNNGV. This CDR3 comprises 14 residues. The V segment lost 5 bases and the J segment 4 bases; nucleotides outside the gene matches: 6.

This sequence joins TRBV2 and TRBJ1-1; D gene uncertain. Germline CDR1 SNHLY, CDR2 FYNNEI. The ends were cut back, 6 bases at V and 1 base at J, with 9 bases in the middle. CDR3 length equals 13 residues. The CDR3: CASSDDGNTEAFF. The CDR3 DNA is TGTGCCAGCAGCGACGACGGGAACACTGAAGCTTTCTTT. Together with reference TRBV2 and TRBJ1-1, the CDR3 gives the full variable domain: EPEVTQTPSHQVTQMGQEVILRCVPISNHLYFYWYRQILGQKVEFLVSFYNNEISEKSEIFDDQFSVERPDGSNFTLKIRSTKLEDSAMYFCASSDDGNTEAFFGQGTRLTVV.

V usage is TRBV12-3 or TRBV12-4 and J usage is TRBJ1-4, with TRBD1 as a possible D gene (6 bases). The CDR3 is 18 amino acids. The V end lost 0 bases, the J end lost 2 bases, and 16 bases lay between the germline ends. In DNA form, the CDR3 reads TGTGCCAGCAGTTTAGCGGGGGACACTCTTCACACTAATGAAAAACTGTTTTTT. This codes for CASSLAGDTLHTNEKLFF.

This clonotype was seen once. V and J are TRBV5-1 and TRBJ1-4; 8 bases map to TRBD1. This CDR3 comprises 16 residues. Germline CDR1 reads SGHRS; CDR2 reads YFSETQ. The ends lost 4 bases at V and 7 bases at J; junction bases unmatched: 12. In nucleotides, the CDR3 is TGCGCCAGCAGCGCGCCCCGGACAGGGAGAAGTGAAAAACTGTTTTTT. The encoded protein is CASSAPRTGRSEKLFF.

V gene TRBV7-9 combines with J gene TRBJ1-5, with 10 bases identical to TRBD1. The CDR3 loop spans 15 amino acids. The junction had 7 bases not matched to a gene; V was cut back by 5 bases and J by 6 bases. CDR1 is SEHNR and CDR2 is FQNEAQ in the germline V gene (reference sequence). CDR3 coding DNA: TGTGCCAGCAGCCCAGACGGGACAGGGGTTCAGCCCCAGCATTTT. It encodes CASSPDGTGVQPQHF.